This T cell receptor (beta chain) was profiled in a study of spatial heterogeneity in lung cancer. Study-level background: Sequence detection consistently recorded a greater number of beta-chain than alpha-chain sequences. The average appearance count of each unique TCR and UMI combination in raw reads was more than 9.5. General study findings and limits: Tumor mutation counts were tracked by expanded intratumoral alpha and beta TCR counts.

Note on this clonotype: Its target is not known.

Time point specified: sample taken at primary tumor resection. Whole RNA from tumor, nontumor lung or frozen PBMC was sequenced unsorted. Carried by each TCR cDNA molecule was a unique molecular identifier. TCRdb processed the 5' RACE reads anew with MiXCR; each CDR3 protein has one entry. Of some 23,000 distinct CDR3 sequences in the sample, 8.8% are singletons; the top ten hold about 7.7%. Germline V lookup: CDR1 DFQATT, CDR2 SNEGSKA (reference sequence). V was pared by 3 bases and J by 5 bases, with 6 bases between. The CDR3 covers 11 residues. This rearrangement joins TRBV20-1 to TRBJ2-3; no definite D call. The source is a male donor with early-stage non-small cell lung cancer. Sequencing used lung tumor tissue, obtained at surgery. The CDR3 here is CSARGGDTQYF. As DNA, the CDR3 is TGCAGTGCTAGGGGCGGAGATACGCAGTATTTT.